This note documents a single T cell receptor beta chain sequence. This record comes from a study of OX40 agonist ivuxolimab in advanced cancers. Across the whole study: Enrolled patients in dose escalation had cancers that were hepatocellular carcinoma, melanoma, renal cell or head and neck cancer.

V was shortened by 4 bases and J by 1 base, with 8 bases between the two germline ends. The CDR3 runs to 14 residues. Germline-derived CDR1 and CDR2 are MNHEY and SVGAGI. Clones were read by immunoSEQ multiplex PCR, and TCRdb kept only the in-frame ones, dropping some. The sample shows about 68,000 clones, approximately 90% of them seen only once. This chain connects TRBV6-5 to TRBJ1-5; D gene unclear. This specimen was CD4+ or CD8+ T cells sorted from blood, taken in a trial of the OX40 agonist ivuxolimab. The receptor was derived from an adult with an advanced solid tumor such as melanoma, head and neck, liver or kidney cancer. The CDR3 bases are TGTGCCAGCAGTTCGGACGGAAGCAATCAGCCCCAGCATTTT. It is translated as CASSSDGSNQPQHF.